Listed below are T cell receptor beta chains from one sample, sequenced in a study of cytotoxic CD8 clonotypes in ibrutinib-treated CLL. TCRdb keeps only in-frame clones here, not all; method: immunoSEQ multiplex PCR. This table holds about 130,000 clones, 79% found once. Source: PBMCs, taken after 12 months of ibrutinib treatment. The receptors derive from a human donor with chronic lymphocytic leukemia. The CDR3 runs from the conserved cysteine through the conserved F or W. The D gene is left open where the match is weak. Size is stated for part of the rows, as once, few or many counts, or as a class when the clone is expanded.

>NA|TRBJ2-7|NA|TRBV7-2
TGTGCCAGCAGCTTACGGCCTAGCCTGTACGAGCAGTACTTC
CASSLRPSLYEQYF
>NA|TRBJ2-1|NA|TRBV29-1
TGCAGCGTGAACGGAGCCTACAATGAGCAGTTCTTC
CSVNGAYNEQFF
>TRBD2|TRBJ2-1|NA|TRBV15
TGTGCCACCAGCACCCCCGGGGTCCTAGCGGGAGTCGGTAATGAGCAGTTCTTC
CATSTPGVLAGVGNEQFF
>TRBD2|TRBJ2-1|NA|TRBV9
TGTGCCAGCAGCGTAGTTGGGACTAGCGCGGAGCAGTTCTTC
CASSVVGTSAEQFF
>TRBD1|TRBJ1-3|NA|TRBV28
TGTGCCAGCAGTCCTCAAACAGGGGTCCTGTTCTCTGGAAACACCATATATTTT
CASSPQTGVLFSGNTIYF
>NA|TRBJ1-2|NA|TRBV4-3
TGCGCCAGCAGCCAAGATCGACAGTTCTATGGCTACACCTTC
CASSQDRQFYGYTF
>NA|TRBJ2-6|NA|TRBV28
TGTGCCAGCAGTGGTACAGGGACTGGGGCCAACGTCCTGACTTTC
CASSGTGTGANVLTF
>NA|TRBJ2-6|NA|TRBV5-1
TGCGCCAGCAGCTTGCAAGCCGAGGCCAACGTCCTGACTTTC
CASSLQAEANVLTF
>NA|TRBJ2-7|NA|TRBV27
TGTGCCAGCAGTTTGGCGTCGGCTGGGTACGAGCAGTACTTC
CASSLASAGYEQYF
>NA|TRBJ1-3|few|TRBV7-8
TGTGCCAGCAGCCTCGCCCTCGGTGGAAACACCATATATTTT
CASSLALGGNTIYF
>TRBD2|TRBJ2-7|NA|TRBV7-9
TGTGCCAGCAGCCCCGCTAGCGGGAGGTACCACGAGCAGTACTTC
CASSPASGRYHEQYF
>NA|TRBJ1-2|once|TRBV5-6
TGTGCCAGCAGCTTGGCATGGGCGTCTGATGGTGGCTACACCTTC
CASSLAWASDGGYTF
>NA|TRBJ2-3|NA|TRBV29-1
TGCAGCGTTGAGCGATCCACAGATACGCAGTATTTT
CSVERSTDTQYF
>TRBD2|TRBJ2-7|NA|TRBV4-2
TGTGCCAGCAGCCAACTCGCTAGCGGGGCCTACGAGCAGTACTTC
CASSQLASGAYEQYF
>TRBD1|TRBJ2-6|NA|TRBV6-4
TGTGCCAGCAGTCCAGGGGGTTCCTCTGGGGCCAACGTCCTGACTTTC
CASSPGGSSGANVLTF
>NA|TRBJ1-5|NA|TRBV19
TGTGCCAGTAGTATTTCTTTAGGAGCTAGCAATCAGCCCCAGCATTTT
CASSISLGASNQPQHF
>NA|TRBJ2-1|NA|TRBV27
TGTGCCAGCAGTTTAGTTCCCGAGAAGCAGTTCTTC
CASSLVPEKQFF
>NA|TRBJ2-2|NA|TRBV9
TGTGCCAGCAGCGCAGGGATCTCCGGAGGCGGGGAGCTGTTTTTT
CASSAGISGGGELFF
>NA|TRBJ2-5|NA|TRBV2
TGTGCCAGCAGTTTCTACAGGGGGGGAGAGACCCAGTACTTC
CASSFYRGGETQYF
>NA|TRBJ1-3|NA|TRBV6-1
TGTGCCAGCAGGTCCGTGAACACCATATATTTT
CASRSVNTIYF
>NA|TRBJ1-2|NA|TRBV6-5
TGTGCCAGCAGTTACGGGTGGCAATATGGCTACACCTTC
CASSYGWQYGYTF
>NA|TRBJ2-1|NA|TRBV27
TGTGCCAGCAGTTTACCCCAAAACTACAATGAGCAGTTCTTC
CASSLPQNYNEQFF
>NA|TRBJ1-5|NA|TRBV7-2
TGTGCCAGCAGTACAGGCCCCGATTTGCCCCAGCATTTT
CASSTGPDLPQHF
>NA|TRBJ2-5|NA|TRBV6-1
TGTGCCAGCATGGGGCCGGGCGGGCTAGGGACCCAGTACTTC
CASMGPGGLGTQYF
>NA|TRBJ1-5|few|TRBV28
TGTGCCAGCAGCTCCGGGGGTAGCAATCAGCCCCAGCATTTT
CASSSGGSNQPQHF